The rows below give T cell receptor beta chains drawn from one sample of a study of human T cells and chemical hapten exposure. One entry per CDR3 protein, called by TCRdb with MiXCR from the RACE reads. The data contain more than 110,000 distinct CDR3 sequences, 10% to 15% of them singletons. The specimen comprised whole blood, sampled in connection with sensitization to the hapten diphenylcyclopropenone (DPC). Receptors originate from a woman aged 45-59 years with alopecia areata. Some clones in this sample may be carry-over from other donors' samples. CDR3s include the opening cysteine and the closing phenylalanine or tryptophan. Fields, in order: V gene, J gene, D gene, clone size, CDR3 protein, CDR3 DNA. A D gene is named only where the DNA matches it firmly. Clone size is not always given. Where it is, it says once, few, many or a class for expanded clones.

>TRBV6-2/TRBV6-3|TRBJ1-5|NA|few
CASSYSISWQPQHF
TGTGCCAGCAGTTACTCTATTTCCTGGCAGCCCCAGCATTTT
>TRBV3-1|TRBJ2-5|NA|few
CASSQEGGVGETQYF
TGTGCCAGCAGCCAAGAAGGAGGGGTTGGTGAGACCCAGTACTTC
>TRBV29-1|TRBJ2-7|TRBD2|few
CSVELAGISYEQYF
TGCAGCGTTGAACTAGCGGGGATCTCCTACGAGCAGTACTTC
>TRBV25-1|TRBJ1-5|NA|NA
CASSELGGSNQPQHF
TGTGCCAGCAGCGAACTGGGTGGAAGCAATCAGCCCCAGCATTTT
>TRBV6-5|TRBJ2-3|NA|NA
CASSYGSRTDTQYF
TGTGCCAGCAGTTACGGGAGCCGCACAGATACGCAGTATTTT
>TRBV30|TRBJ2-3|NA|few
CAWDLIRGASTDTQYF
TGTGCCTGGGATTTAATCAGGGGAGCTAGCACAGATACGCAGTATTTT
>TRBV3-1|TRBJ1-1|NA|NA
CASSQQVRTEAFF
TGTGCCAGCAGCCAGCAGGTCCGCACTGAAGCTTTCTTT
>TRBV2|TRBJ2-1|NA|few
CASSPWPRYEQFF
TGTGCCAGCAGTCCTTGGCCCCGCTATGAGCAGTTCTTC
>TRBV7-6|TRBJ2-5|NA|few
CASSSGVREGTQYF
TGTGCCAGCTCCTCGGGGGTCCGAGAGGGGACCCAGTACTTC
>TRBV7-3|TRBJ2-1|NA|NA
CASSLGGRNEQFF
TGTGCCAGCAGCTTGGGTGGCCGGAATGAGCAGTTCTTC
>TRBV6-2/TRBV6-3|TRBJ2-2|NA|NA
CASSYRSSRQNTGELFF
TGTGCCAGCAGTTATCGATCTAGCAGGCAAAACACCGGGGAGCTGTTTTTT
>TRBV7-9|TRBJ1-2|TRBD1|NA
CASSYSRTGDVGYTF
TGTGCCAGCAGCTACTCCCGGACAGGGGATGTGGGCTACACCTTC
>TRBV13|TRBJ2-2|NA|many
CASSRGGVGTGELFF
TGTGCCAGCAGCCGTGGGGGTGTGGGCACCGGGGAGCTGTTTTTT
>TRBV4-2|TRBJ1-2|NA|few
CASSPDISYGYTF
TGTGCCAGCAGCCCGGACATAAGCTATGGCTACACCTTC
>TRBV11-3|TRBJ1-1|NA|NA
CASSLGAGENTEAFF
TGTGCCAGCAGCCTAGGCGCAGGGGAGAACACTGAAGCTTTCTTT
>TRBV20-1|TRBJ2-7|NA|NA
CSARAHRAPYEQYF
TGCAGTGCTAGAGCCCACAGGGCCCCCTACGAGCAGTACTTC
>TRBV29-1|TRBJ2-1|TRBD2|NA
CSVDASGRRGEQFF
TGCAGCGTTGATGCTAGCGGGAGGCGGGGTGAGCAGTTCTTC
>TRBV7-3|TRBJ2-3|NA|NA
CASSLGGRSTDTQYF
TGTGCCAGCAGCTTAGGAGGGAGAAGCACAGATACGCAGTATTTT
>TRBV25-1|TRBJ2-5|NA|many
CASSESWLQYF
TGTGCCAGCAGTGAATCCTGGCTCCAGTACTTC
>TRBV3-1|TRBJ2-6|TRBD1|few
CASSQRTGGLSGANVLTF
TGTGCCAGCAGCCAACGAACAGGGGGCCTCTCTGGGGCCAACGTCCTGACTTTC
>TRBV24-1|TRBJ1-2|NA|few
CATSDLRQGRGYTF
TGTGCCACCAGTGATTTGAGGCAGGGGAGAGGCTACACCTTC
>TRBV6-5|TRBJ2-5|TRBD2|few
CASCPRAGGGATQYF
TGTGCCAGCTGCCCTCGGGCGGGAGGCGGGGCGACCCAGTACTTC
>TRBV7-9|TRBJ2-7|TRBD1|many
CASSSLGGLLYF
TGTGCCAGCAGCTCCCTAGGGGGCCTCCTGTACTTC
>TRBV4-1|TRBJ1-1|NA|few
CASSQDGNSATEAFF
TGCGCCAGCAGCCAAGATGGAAACAGCGCCACTGAAGCTTTCTTT
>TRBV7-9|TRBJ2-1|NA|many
CASSLNQRSYNEQFF
TGTGCCAGCAGCTTGAACCAACGCTCCTACAATGAGCAGTTCTTC
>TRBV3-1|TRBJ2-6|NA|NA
CATLLAGANVLTF
TGTGCCACCCTGCTGGCAGGGGCCAACGTCCTGACTTTC
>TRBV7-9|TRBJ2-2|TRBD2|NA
CASSLYRTSGRPAGELFF
TGTGCCAGCAGCTTATATAGGACTAGCGGGAGGCCGGCCGGGGAGCTGTTTTTT
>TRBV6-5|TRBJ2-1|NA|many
CASSSGRSYNEQFF
TGTGCCAGCAGTAGCGGGCGCTCCTACAATGAGCAGTTCTTC
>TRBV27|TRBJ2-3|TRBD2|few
CASSLAGGRQDTQYF
TGTGCCAGCAGTTTAGCGGGAGGGCGGCAAGATACGCAGTATTTT
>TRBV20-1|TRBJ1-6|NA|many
CSAPGTRGSPLHF
TGCAGTGCTCCCGGGACAAGAGGTTCACCCCTCCACTTT
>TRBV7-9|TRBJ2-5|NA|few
CASRPGLGETQYF
TGTGCCAGCAGACCCGGACTGGGGGAGACCCAGTACTTC
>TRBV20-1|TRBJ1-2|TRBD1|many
CSAAPGGSHSGYTF
TGCAGTGCTGCCCCAGGGGGGAGCCACAGTGGCTACACCTTC
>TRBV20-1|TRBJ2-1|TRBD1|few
CSARVGTGTGGSEQFF
TGCAGTGCTAGAGTCGGGACCGGGACAGGGGGGAGTGAGCAGTTCTTC
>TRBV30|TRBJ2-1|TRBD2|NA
CAWSVTSGIVLYNEQFF
TGTGCCTGGAGTGTAACTAGCGGGATTGTGCTCTACAATGAGCAGTTCTTC
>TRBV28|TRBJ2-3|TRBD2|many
CASTKLAGVLTTDTQYF
TGTGCCAGCACGAAACTAGCGGGAGTTCTAACCACAGATACGCAGTATTTT
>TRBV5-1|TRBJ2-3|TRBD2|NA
CASFGTSGRSGDTQYF
TGCGCCAGCTTCGGGACTAGCGGGAGAAGTGGCGATACGCAGTATTTT
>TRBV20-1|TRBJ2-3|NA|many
CSARDADTQYF
TGCAGTGCTAGAGATGCAGATACGCAGTATTTT
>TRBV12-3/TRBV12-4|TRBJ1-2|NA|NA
CASSFISSYGYTF
TGTGCCAGCAGTTTCATAAGCAGCTATGGCTACACCTTC
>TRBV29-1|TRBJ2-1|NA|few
CSVVRAGPRTNEQFF
TGCAGCGTTGTTAGGGCAGGGCCCCGGACAAATGAGCAGTTCTTC
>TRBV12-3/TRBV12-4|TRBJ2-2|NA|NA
CASRMDVTGELFF
TGTGCCAGCAGGATGGACGTCACCGGGGAGCTGTTTTTT
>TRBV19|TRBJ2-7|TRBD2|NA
CASSFPGLREQYF
TGTGCCAGTAGTTTTCCGGGACTAAGGGAGCAGTACTTC
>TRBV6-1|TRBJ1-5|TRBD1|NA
CASTTRTGGNQPQHF
TGTGCCAGCACCACCAGGACAGGGGGCAATCAGCCCCAGCATTTT
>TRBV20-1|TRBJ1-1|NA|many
CSANTRAYAFF
TGCAGTGCAAACACGCGGGCGTATGCTTTCTTT
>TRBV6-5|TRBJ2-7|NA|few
CASSYSRGSDDEQYF
TGTGCCAGCAGTTACTCGCGGGGCTCCGACGACGAGCAGTACTTC
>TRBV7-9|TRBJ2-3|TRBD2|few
CASSRGASGGTDTQYF
TGTGCCAGCAGCCGAGGAGCTAGCGGGGGCACAGATACGCAGTATTTT
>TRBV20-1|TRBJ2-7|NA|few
CSARFSQSSYEQYF
TGCAGTGCTAGATTTAGCCAGAGCTCCTACGAGCAGTACTTC
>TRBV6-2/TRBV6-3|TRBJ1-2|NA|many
CASALDGGNYGYTF
TGTGCCAGCGCTCTGGACGGAGGGAACTATGGCTACACCTTC
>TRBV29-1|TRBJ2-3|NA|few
CSVQQADTQYF
TGCAGCGTGCAACAGGCAGATACGCAGTATTTT
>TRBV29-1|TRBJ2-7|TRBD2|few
CSVTGLAGAYEQYF
TGCAGCGTAACGGGACTAGCGGGGGCCTACGAGCAGTACTTC
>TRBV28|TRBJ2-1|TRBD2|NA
CASSLRGMREGRDEQFF
TGTGCCAGCAGTTTACGGGGGATGCGGGAGGGCCGCGATGAGCAGTTCTTC
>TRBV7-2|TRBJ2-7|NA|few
CASSASGVPSYEQYF
TGTGCCAGCAGTGCTTCTGGGGTCCCCTCCTACGAGCAGTACTTC
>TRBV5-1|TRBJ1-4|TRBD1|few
CASSLAKTGGDEKLFF
TGCGCCAGCAGCTTGGCCAAGACAGGGGGGGATGAAAAACTGTTTTTT
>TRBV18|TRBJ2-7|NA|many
CASSPQGTFDEQYF
TGTGCCAGCTCACCACAGGGGACGTTCGACGAGCAGTACTTC
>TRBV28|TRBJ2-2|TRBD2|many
CATKREANTGELFF
TGTGCCACCAAACGGGAGGCGAACACCGGGGAGCTGTTTTTT
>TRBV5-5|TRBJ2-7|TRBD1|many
CASIMTGGSYEQYF
TGTGCCAGCATCATGACAGGGGGCTCCTACGAGCAGTACTTC